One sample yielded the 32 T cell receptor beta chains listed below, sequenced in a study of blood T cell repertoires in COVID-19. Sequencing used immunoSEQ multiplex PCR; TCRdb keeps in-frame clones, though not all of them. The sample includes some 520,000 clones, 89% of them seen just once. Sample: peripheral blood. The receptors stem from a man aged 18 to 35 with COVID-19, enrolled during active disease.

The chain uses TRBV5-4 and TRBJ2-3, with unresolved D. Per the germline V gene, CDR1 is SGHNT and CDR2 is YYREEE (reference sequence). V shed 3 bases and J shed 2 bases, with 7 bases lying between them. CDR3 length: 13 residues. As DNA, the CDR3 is TGTGCCAGCAGCTCTTCCCTCACAGATACGCAGTATTTT. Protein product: CASSSSLTDTQYF.

CDR3 in DNA: TGTGCCAGCAGCGTAGCTGGAGCGGGGGCCGCTAGCACAGATACGCAGTATTTT. The encoded protein is CASSVAGAGAASTDTQYF. V is TRBV9 and J is TRBJ2-3; 8 nucleotides match TRBD2. V shed 0 bases, J shed 0 bases, and the junction held 9 bases outside the gene matches. The CDR3 runs 18 residues. Germline lookup yields CDR1 SGDLS and CDR2 YYNGEE.

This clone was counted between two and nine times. CDR3 nucleotide sequence: TGTGCCAGCAGCCAAGCGTCAGGGGGCACTAACTATGGCTACACCTTC. It is translated as CASSQASGGTNYGYTF. The chain carries TRBV4-2 and TRBJ1-2; 8 positions agree with TRBD1. The CDR3 extends over 16 amino acids. With V trimmed by 1 base and J by 0 bases, 4 bases remained unmatched. Germline lookup yields CDR1 LGHNA and CDR2 YNFKEQ.

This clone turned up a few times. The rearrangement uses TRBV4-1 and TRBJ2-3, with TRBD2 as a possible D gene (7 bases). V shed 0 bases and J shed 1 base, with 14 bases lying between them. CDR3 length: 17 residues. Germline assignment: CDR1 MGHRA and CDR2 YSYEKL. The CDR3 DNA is TGCGCCAGCAGCCAAGATTCGAGGCGGGGGCGCACAGATACGCAGTATTTT. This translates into CASSQDSRRGRTDTQYF.

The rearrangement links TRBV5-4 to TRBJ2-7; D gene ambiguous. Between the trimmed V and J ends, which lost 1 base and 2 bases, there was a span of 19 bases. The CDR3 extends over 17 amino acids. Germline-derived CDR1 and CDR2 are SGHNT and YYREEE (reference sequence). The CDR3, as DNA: TGTGCCAGCAGCTTGAAATTCCTTTGGGCGTACCCCTACGAGCAGTACTTC. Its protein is CASSLKFLWAYPYEQYF.

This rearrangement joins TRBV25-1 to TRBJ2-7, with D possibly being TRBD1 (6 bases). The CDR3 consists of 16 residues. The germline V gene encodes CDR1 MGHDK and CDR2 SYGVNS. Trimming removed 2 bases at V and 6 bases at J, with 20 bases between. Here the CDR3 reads CASSEQGQQATGEQYF. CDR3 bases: TGTGCCAGCAGTGAACAAGGACAGCAGGCGACGGGCGAGCAGTACTTC.

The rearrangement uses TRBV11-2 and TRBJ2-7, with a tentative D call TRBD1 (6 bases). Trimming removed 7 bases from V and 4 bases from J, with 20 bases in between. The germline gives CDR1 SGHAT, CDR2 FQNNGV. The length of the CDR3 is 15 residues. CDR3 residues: CASTPELQGKYEQYF. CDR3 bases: TGTGCCAGCACTCCCGAATTACAGGGAAAGTACGAGCAGTACTTC.

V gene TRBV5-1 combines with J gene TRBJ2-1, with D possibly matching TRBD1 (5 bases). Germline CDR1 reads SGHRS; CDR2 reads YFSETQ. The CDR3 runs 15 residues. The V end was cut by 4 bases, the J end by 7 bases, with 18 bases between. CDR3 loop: CASSIDSPLHNEQFF. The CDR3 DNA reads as TGCGCCAGCAGCATAGACAGTCCCCTCCATAATGAGCAGTTCTTC.

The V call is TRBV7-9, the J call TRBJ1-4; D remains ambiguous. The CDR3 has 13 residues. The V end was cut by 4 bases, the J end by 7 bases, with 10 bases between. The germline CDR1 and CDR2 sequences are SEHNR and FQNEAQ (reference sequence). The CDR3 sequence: CASSSTYAEKLFF. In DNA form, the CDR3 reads TGTGCCAGCAGCTCAACATATGCTGAAAAACTGTTTTTT.

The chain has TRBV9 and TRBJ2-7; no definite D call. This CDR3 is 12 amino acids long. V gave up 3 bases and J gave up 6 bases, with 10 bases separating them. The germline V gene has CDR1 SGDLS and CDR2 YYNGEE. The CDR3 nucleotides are TGTGCCAGCAGCGCCCCCGCGAGCGAGCAGTACTTC. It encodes CASSAPASEQYF.

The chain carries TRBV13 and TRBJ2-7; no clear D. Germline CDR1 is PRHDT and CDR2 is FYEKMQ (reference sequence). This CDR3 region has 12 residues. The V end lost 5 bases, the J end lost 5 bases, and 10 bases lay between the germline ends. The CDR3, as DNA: TGTGCCAGCAGCGCAACCCAGGACGAGCAGTACTTC. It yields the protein CASSATQDEQYF.

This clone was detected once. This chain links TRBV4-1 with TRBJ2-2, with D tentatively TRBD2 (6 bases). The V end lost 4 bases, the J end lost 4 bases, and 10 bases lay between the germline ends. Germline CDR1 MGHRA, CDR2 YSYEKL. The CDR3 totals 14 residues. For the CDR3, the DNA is TGCGCCAGCAGCCTTCCCGGGAGCACCGGGGAGCTGTTTTTT. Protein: CASSLPGSTGELFF.

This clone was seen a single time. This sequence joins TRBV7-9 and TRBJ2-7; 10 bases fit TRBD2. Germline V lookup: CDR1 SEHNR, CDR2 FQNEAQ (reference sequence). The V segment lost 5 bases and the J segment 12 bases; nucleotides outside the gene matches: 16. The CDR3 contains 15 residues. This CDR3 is CASSPSMASGSRAYF. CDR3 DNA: TGTGCCAGCAGCCCCTCCATGGCTAGCGGGAGTAGGGCGTACTTC. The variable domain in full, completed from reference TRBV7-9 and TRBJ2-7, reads DTGVSQNPRHKITKRGQNVTFRCDPISEHNRLYWYRQTLGQGPEFLTYFQNEAQLEKSRLLSDRFSAERPKGSFSTLEIQRTEQGDSAMYLCASSPSMASGSRAYFGPGTRLTVT.

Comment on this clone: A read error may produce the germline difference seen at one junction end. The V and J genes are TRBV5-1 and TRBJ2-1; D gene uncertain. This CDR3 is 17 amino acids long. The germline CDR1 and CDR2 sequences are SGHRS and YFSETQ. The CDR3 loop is CASTLGSRYSSYNEQFF. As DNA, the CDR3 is TGCGCCAGCACCTTGGGTTCGCGGTATAGCTCCTACAATGAGCAGTTCTTC.

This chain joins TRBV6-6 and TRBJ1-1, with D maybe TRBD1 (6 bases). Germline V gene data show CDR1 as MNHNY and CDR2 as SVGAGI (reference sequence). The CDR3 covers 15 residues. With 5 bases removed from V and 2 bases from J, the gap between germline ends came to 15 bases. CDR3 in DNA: TGTGCCAGCAGTGGGGCAGGGGCCCGCAACACTGAAGCTTTCTTT. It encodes CASSGAGARNTEAFF.

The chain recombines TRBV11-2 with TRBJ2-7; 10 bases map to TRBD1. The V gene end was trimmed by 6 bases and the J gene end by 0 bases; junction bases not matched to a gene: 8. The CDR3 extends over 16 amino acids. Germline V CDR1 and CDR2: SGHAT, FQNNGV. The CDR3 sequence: CASSRIRTGGSYEQYF. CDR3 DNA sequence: TGTGCCAGCAGTAGAATTAGGACAGGGGGCTCCTACGAGCAGTACTTC.

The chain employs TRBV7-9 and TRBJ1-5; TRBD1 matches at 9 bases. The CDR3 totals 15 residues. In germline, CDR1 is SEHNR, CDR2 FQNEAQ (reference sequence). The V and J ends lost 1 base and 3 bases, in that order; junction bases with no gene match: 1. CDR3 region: CASSLGTGVNQPQHF. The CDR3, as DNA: TGTGCCAGCAGCTTAGGGACAGGGGTCAATCAGCCCCAGCATTTT.

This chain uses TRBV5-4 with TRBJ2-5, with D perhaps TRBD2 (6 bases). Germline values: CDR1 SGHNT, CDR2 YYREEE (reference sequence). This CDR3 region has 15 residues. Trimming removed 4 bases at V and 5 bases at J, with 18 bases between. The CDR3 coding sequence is TGTGCCAGCAGCCGAGTGGGGGGTCCGGGGGAGACCCAGTACTTC. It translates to CASSRVGGPGETQYF.

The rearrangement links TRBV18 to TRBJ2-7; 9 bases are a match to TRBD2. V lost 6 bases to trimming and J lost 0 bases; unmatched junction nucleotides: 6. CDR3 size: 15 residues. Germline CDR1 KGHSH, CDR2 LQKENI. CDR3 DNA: TGTGCCAGCTCGCGTACTAGCGGGCCCTCCTACGAGCAGTACTTC. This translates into CASSRTSGPSYEQYF.

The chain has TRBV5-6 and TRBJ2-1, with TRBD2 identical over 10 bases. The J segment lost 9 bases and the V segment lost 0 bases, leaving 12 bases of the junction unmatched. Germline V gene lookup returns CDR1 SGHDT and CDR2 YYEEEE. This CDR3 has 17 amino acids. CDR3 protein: CASSLAPASGSTGEQFF. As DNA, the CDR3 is TGTGCCAGCAGCTTGGCCCCCGCTAGCGGGAGTACCGGTGAGCAGTTCTTC.

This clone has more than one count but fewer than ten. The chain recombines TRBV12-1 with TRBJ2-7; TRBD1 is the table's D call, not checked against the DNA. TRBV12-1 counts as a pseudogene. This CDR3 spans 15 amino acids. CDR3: CASSFAWTEPYEQYF. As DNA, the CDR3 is TGTGCCAGCAGCTTTGCTTGGACAGAACCTTACGAGCAGTACTTC.

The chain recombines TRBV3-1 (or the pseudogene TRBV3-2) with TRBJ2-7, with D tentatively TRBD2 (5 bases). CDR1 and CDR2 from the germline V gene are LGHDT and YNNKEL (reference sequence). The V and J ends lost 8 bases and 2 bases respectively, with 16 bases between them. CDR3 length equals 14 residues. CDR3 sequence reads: CASGLTSSPYEQYF. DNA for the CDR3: TGTGCCAGCGGACTTACTAGTTCGCCCTACGAGCAGTACTTC.

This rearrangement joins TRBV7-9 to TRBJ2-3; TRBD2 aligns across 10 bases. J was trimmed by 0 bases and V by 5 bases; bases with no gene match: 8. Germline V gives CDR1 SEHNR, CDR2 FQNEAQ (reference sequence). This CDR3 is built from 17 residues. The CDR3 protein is CASSAGLATLSTDTQYF. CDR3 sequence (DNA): TGTGCCAGCAGCGCGGGACTAGCGACACTCAGCACAGATACGCAGTATTTT.

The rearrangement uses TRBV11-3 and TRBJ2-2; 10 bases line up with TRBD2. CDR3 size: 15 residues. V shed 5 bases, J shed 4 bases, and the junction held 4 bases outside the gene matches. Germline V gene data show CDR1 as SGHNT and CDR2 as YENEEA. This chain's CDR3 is CASSAGLAVTGELFF. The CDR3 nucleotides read TGTGCCAGCAGCGCAGGACTAGCGGTCACCGGGGAGCTGTTTTTT.

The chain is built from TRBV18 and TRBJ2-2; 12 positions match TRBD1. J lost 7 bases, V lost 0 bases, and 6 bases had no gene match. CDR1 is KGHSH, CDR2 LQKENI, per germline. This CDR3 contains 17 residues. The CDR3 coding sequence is TGTGCCAGCTCACCACCGCGGGGACAGGGGGCTGGCGGGGAGCTGTTTTTT. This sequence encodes CASSPPRGQGAGGELFF.

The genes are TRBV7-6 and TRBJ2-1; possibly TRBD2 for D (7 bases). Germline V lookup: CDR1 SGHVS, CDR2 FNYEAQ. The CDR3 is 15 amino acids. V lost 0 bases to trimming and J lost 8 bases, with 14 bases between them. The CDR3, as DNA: TGTGCCAGCAGCTTAGCTTTGGGGGAGGGGGATGAGCAGTTCTTC. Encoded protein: CASSLALGEGDEQFF.

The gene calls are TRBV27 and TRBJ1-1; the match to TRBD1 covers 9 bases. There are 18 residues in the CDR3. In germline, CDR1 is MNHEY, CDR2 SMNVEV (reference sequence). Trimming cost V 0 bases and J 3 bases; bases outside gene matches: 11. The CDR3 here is CASSLSEPGQGGYTEAFF. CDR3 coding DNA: TGTGCCAGCAGTTTATCTGAACCGGGACAGGGAGGGTACACTGAAGCTTTCTTT.

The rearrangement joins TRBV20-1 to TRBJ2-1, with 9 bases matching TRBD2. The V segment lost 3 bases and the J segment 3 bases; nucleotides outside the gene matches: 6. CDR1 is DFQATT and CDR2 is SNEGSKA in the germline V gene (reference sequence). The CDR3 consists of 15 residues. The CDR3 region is CSASEASGDYNEQFF. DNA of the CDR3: TGCAGTGCTAGTGAGGCTAGCGGGGACTACAATGAGCAGTTCTTC.

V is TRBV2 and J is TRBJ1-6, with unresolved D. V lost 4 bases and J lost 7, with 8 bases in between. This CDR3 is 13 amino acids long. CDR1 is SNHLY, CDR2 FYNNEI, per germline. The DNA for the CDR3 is TGTGCCAGCAGTGTTGGCGGGAATTCACCCCTCCACTTT. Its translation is CASSVGGNSPLHF.

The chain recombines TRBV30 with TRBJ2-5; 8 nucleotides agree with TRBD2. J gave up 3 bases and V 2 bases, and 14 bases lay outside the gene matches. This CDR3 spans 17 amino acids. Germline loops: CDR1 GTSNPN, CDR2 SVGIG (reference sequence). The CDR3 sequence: CAWSMGLVSGTKETQYF. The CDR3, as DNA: TGTGCCTGGAGTATGGGACTAGTGAGTGGCACCAAAGAGACCCAGTACTTC. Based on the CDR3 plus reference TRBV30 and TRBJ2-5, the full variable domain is SQTIHQWPATLVQPVGSPLSLECTVEGTSNPNLYWYRQAAGRGLQLLFYSVGIGQISSEVPQNLSASRPQDRQFILSSKKLLLSDSGFYLCAWSMGLVSGTKETQYFGPGTRLLVL.

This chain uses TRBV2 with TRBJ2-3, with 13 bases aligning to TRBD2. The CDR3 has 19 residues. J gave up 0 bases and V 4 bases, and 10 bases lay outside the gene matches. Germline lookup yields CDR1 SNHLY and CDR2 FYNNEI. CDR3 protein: CASSVSTSGGKISTDTQYF. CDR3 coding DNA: TGTGCCAGCAGTGTTTCGACTAGCGGGGGGAAAATTAGCACAGATACGCAGTATTTT.

The CDR3 loop is CASSLPGANYNEQFF. CDR3 DNA: TGTGCCAGCAGCTTACCTGGGGCCAACTACAATGAGCAGTTCTTC. This chain joins TRBV7-9 and TRBJ2-1, with D perhaps TRBD1 (5 bases). V was shortened by 2 bases and J by 3 bases, with 11 bases between the two germline ends. The CDR3 consists of 15 residues. Germline assignment: CDR1 SEHNR and CDR2 FQNEAQ (reference sequence).